This TCR beta chain was sequenced during a study of shared clonotypes between healthy human individuals. The table came from immunoSEQ multiplex PCR; TCRdb's copy has only in-frame clones and leaves some out. The data show a few hundred thousand clones, 97% seen once. Germline V gives CDR1 SEHNR, CDR2 FQNEAQ (reference sequence). The CDR3 contains 18 residues. Trimming took off 7 bases at V and 1 base at J, with 26 bases between the two ends. Adult Caucasians living in Nashville, Tennessee made up all of the donors. V usage is TRBV7-9 and J usage is TRBJ2-7; the D gene is possibly TRBD1 (7 bases). The receptor comes from a young woman in good health. The specimen was naive CD4+ T cells sorted from blood. The subset here: CD45RA+ positively selected. The CDR3 DNA sequence: TGTGCCAGCATCAAACCGGCGGGCACCAGGGGGGATTCCTACGAGCAGTACTTC. Residues: CASIKPAGTRGDSYEQYF.